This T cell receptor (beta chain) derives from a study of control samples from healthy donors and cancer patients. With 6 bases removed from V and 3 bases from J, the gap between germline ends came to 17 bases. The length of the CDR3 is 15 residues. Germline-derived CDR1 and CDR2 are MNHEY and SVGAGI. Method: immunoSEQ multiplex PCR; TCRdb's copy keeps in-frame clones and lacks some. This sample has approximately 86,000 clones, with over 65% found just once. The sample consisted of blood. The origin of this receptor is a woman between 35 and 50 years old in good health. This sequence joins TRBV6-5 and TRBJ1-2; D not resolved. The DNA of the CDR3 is TGTGCCAGCAGCCCCGGAGCCCGCGGGGACTATGGCTACACCTTC. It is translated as CASSPGARGDYGYTF.